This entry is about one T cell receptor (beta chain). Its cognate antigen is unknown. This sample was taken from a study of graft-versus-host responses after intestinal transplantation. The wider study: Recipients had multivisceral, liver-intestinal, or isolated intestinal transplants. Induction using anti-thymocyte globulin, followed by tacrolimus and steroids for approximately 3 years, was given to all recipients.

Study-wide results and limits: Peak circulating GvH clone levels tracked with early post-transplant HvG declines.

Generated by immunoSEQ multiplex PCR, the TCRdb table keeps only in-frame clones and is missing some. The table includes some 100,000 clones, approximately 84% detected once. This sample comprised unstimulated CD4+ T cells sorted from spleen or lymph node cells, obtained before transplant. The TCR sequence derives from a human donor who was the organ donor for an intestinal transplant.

In DNA, the CDR3 is TGCGCCAGCAGCTTGGTCGTGGGTAACTATGGCTACACCTTC. Amino acid sequence: CASSLVVGNYGYTF. The chain combines TRBV5-1 with TRBJ1-2; D gene ambiguous. Germline CDR1 reads SGHRS; CDR2 reads YFSETQ. The CDR3 loop spans 14 amino acids. Trimming left V 0 bases short and J 1 base short, with 7 bases between.